These 7 T cell receptor beta chains came from one sample sequenced in a study of monozygotic twins with inflammatory bowel disease. No DNA is given; TCRdb re-called the 5' RACE reads and lists each CDR3 protein once. The repertoire table contains hundreds of thousands of distinct CDR3 sequences. The specimen sequenced was blood. Receptors were obtained from a human donor with ulcerative colitis or Crohn's disease, or a healthy co-twin of an affected twin (not recorded which).

The chain joins TRBV10-1 to TRBJ2-1; TCRdb's assignment of TRBD2 cannot be checked, as there is no DNA. Germline V lookup: CDR1 WNHNN, CDR2 SYGVQD (reference sequence). The CDR3 covers 19 residues. This chain's CDR3 is CASSEKLGLAVETYNEQFF.

V gene TRBV9 combines with J gene TRBJ2-2. Germline V lookup: CDR1 SGDLS, CDR2 YYNGEE. CDR3 size: 14 residues. CDR3 protein: CASSTAVNTGELFF. Complete variable domain (other parts from reference TRBV9 and TRBJ2-2): DSGVTQTPKHLITATGQRVTLRCSPRSGDLSVYWYQQSLDQGLQFLIQYYNGEERAKGNILERFSAQQFPDLHSELNLSSLELGDSALYFCASSTAVNTGELFFGEGSRLTVL.

CDR3 loop: CASSYSTFKQEKLFF. The chain carries TRBV6-5 and TRBJ1-4. The CDR3 sequence is 15 residues long. Per germline, CDR1 MNHEY and CDR2 SVGAGI.

The chain uses TRBV6-5 and TRBJ2-1; there is no DNA to check the TCRdb D call of TRBD2. Looked up from germline, CDR1 is MNHEY and CDR2 is SVGAGI. This CDR3 is built from 13 residues. CDR3 sequence: CASSYSGTSEQFF.

The chain employs TRBV13 and TRBJ2-1; TCRdb's D call of TRBD2 is untestable without DNA. Germline CDR1 is PRHDT and CDR2 is FYEKMQ (reference sequence). The CDR3 totals 15 residues. This CDR3 reads CASSSLAGIYNEQFF.

The rearrangement uses TRBV12-3 or TRBV12-4 and TRBJ2-4; TCRdb picks TRBD2, but there is no DNA to check that call. CDR3 size: 14 residues. The CDR3: CASLWRGAKNIQYF.

The chain employs TRBV12-3 or TRBV12-4 and TRBJ1-2. CDR3 size: 13 residues. The CDR3 sequence is CASRPDTNYGYTF.